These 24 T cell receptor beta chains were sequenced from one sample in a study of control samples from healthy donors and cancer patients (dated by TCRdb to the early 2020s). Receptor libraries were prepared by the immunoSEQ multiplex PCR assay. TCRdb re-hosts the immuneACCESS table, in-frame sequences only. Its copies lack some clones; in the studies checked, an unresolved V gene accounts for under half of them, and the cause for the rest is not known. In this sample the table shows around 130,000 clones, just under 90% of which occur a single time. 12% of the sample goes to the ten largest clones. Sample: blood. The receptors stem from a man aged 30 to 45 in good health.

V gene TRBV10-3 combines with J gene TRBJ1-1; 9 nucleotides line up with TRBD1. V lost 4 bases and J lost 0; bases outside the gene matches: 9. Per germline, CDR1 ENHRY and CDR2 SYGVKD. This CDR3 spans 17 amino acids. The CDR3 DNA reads TGTGCCATCAGTGGGGGACAGGGAAAGGCGGTGAACACTGAAGCTTTCTTT. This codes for CAISGGQGKAVNTEAFF.

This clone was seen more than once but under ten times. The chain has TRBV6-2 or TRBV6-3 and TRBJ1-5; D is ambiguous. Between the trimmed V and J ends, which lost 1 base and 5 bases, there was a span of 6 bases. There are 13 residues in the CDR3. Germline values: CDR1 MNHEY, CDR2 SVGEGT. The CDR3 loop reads CASSYLRDQPQHF. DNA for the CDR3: TGTGCCAGCAGTTACTTGAGGGATCAGCCCCAGCATTTT.

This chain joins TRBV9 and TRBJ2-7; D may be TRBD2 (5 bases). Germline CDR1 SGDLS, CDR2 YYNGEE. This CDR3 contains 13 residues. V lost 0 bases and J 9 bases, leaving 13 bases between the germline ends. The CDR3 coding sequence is TGTGCCAGCAGCGTAGAAAACGGCGGGCGGCAGTACTTC. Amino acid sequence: CASSVENGGRQYF.

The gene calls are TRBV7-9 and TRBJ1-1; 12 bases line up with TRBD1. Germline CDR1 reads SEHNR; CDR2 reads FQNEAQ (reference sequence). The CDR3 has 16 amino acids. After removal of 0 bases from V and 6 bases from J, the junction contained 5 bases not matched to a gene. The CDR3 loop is CASSLASGTGGAEAFF. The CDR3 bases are TGTGCCAGCAGCTTAGCATCCGGGACAGGGGGCGCTGAAGCTTTCTTT.

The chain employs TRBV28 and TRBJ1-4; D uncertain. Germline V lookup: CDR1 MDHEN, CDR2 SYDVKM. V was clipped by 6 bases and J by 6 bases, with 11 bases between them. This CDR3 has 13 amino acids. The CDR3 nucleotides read TGTGCCAGCAGCTACATTGGAGATGAAAAACTGTTTTTT. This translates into CASSYIGDEKLFF.

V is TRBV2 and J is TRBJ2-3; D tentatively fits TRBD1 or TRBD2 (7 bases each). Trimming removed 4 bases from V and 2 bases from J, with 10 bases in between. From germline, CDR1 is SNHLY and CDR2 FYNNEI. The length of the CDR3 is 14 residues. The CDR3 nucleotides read TGTGCCAGCAGTGCAGGGGGGGACACAGATACGCAGTATTTT. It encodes CASSAGGDTDTQYF.

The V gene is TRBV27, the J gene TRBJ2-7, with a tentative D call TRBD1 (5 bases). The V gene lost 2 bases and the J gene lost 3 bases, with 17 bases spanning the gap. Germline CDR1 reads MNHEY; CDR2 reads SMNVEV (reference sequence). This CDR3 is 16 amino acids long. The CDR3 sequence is CASSLLSDSGFYEQYF. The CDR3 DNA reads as TGTGCCAGCAGTTTACTCTCAGACAGTGGGTTCTACGAGCAGTACTTC.

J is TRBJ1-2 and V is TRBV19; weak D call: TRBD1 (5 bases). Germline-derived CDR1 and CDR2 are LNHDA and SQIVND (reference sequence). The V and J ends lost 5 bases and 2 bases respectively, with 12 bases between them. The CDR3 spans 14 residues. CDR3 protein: CASSQTVANYGYTF. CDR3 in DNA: TGTGCCAGTAGTCAGACAGTAGCCAACTATGGCTACACCTTC. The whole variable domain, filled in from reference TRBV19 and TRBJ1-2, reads DGGITQSPKYLFRKEGQNVTLSCEQNLNHDAMYWYRQDPGQGLRLIYYSQIVNDFQKGDIAEGYSVSREKKESFPLTVTSAQKNPTAFYLCASSQTVANYGYTFGSGTRLTVV.

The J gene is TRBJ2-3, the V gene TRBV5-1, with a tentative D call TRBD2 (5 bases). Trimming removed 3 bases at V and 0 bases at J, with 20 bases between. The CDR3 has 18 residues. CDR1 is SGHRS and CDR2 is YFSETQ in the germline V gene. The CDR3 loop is CASSSRRRTPVSTDTQYF. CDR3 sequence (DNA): TGCGCCAGCAGCTCCAGACGGAGGACCCCCGTTAGCACAGATACGCAGTATTTT.

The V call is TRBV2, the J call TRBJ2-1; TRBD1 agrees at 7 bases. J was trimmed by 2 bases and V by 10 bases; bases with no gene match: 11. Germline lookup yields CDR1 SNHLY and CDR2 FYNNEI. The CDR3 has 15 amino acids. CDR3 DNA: TGTGCCACGGCCGGACAGGAAGGGACCTACAATGAGCAGTTCTTC. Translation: CATAGQEGTYNEQFF.

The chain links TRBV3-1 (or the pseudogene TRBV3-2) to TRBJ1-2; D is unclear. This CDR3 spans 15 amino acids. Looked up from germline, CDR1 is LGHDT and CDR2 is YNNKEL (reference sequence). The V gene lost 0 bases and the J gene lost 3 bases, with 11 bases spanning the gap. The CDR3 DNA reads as TGTGCCAGCAGCCAAGATTTGGGAATTGACTATGGCTACACCTTC. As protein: CASSQDLGIDYGYTF.

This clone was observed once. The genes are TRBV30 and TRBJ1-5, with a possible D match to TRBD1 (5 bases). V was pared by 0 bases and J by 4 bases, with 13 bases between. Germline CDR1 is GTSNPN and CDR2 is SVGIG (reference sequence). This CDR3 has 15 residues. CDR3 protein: CAWSVSGTVNQPQHF. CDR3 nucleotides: TGTGCCTGGAGTGTATCCGGGACTGTGAATCAGCCCCAGCATTTT.

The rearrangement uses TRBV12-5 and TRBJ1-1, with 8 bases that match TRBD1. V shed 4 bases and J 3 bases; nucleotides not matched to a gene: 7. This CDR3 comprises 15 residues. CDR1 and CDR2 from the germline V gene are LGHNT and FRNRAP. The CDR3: CASGSRRGRDTEAFF. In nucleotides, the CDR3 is TGTGCTAGTGGTTCGCGCAGGGGGCGCGACACTGAAGCTTTCTTT.

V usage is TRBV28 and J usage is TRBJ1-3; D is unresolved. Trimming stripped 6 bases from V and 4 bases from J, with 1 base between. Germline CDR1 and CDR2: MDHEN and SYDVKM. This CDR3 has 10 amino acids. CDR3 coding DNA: TGTGCCAGCAGCGGAAACACCATATATTTT. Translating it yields CASSGNTIYF.

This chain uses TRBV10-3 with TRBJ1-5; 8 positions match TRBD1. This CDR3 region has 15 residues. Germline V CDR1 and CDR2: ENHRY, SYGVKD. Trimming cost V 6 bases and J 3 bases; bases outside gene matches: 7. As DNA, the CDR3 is TGTGCCATCAGCGAGGACAGGGCCATCAATCAGCCCCAGCATTTT. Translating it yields CAISEDRAINQPQHF.

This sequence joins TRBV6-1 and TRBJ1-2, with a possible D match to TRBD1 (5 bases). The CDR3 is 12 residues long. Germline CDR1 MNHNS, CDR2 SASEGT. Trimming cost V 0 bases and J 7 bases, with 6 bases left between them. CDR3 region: CASSEAGLGYTF. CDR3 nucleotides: TGTGCCAGCAGTGAAGCGGGACTTGGCTACACCTTC.

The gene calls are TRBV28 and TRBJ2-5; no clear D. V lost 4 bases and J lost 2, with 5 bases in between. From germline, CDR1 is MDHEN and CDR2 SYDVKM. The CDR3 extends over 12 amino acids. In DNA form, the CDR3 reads TGTGCCAGCAGTTCCGGGCAAGAGACCCAGTACTTC. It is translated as CASSSGQETQYF.

The CDR3 region is CASSGSQVANYGYTF. In nucleotides, the CDR3 is TGTGCCAGCAGTGGGTCCCAGGTGGCAAACTATGGCTACACCTTC. V is TRBV2 and J is TRBJ1-2; D is uncertain. V lost 4 bases, J lost 2 bases, and 14 bases lay in between. The CDR3 is 15 residues long. The germline V gene has CDR1 SNHLY and CDR2 FYNNEI.

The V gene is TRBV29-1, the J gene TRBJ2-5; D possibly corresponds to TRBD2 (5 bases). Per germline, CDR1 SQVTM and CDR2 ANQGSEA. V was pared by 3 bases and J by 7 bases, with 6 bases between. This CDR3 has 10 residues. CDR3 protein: CSVDRGTQYF. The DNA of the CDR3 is TGCAGCGTTGACCGGGGGACCCAGTACTTC.

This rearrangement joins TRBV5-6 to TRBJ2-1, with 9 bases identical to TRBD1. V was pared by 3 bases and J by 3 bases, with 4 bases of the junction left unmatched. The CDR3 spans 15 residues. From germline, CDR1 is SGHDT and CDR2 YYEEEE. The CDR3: CASSYRDRDYNEQFF. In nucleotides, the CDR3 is TGTGCCAGCAGCTATCGGGACAGGGACTACAATGAGCAGTTCTTC.

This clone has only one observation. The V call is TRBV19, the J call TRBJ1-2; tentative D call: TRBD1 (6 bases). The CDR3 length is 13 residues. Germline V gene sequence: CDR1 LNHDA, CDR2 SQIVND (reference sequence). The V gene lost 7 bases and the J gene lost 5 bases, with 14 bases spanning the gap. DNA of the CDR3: TGTGCCAGTAAGAGGGACAACGATTATGGCTACACCTTC. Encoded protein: CASKRDNDYGYTF.

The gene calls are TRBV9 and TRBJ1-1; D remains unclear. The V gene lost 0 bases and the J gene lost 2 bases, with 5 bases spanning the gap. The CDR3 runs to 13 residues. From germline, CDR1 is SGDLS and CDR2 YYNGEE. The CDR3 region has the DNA TGTGCCAGCAGCGTAGGCGACAACACTGAAGCTTTCTTT. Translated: CASSVGDNTEAFF.

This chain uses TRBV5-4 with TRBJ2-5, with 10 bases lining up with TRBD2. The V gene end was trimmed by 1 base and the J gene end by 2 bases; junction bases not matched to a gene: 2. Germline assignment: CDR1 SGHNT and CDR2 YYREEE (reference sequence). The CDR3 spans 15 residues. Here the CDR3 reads CASSLKAGGQETQYF. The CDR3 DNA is TGTGCCAGCAGCTTGAAAGCGGGGGGGCAAGAGACCCAGTACTTC.

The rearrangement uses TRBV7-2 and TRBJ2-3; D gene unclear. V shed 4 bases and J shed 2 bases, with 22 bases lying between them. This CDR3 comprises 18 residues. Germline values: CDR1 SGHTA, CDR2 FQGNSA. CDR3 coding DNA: TGTGCCAGCAGCTCACCTACAAAGTTCGTCCGGGCCACAGATACGCAGTATTTT. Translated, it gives CASSSPTKFVRATDTQYF.